This TCR beta chain was captured by sequencing in a study of OX40 agonist ivuxolimab in advanced cancers. At the level of the whole study: Ivuxolimab was an agonistic, fully human IgG2 monoclonal antibody directed against OX40 (CD134), a costimulatory receptor. Peripheral TCRbeta sequencing was intended to test whether TCR sequence diversity was altered and clonal T-cell expansion was caused by ivuxolimab. The dose-escalation cohort was about 83% male with a mean age of approximately 60 years, ranging from roughly 20 to 80. Of the approximately 53 patients in dose escalation, some 20 had hepatocellular carcinoma, approximately 15 had melanoma, 9 had renal cell carcinoma and 9 had head and neck cancer. Patients were allowed to have had prior anti-PD-1, anti-PD-L1 or anti-CTLA-4 therapy, and about 40% of the dose-escalation patients had been treated with checkpoint inhibitors. Partial responses occurred in three dose-escalation patients: two with cutaneous melanoma and one with hepatocellular carcinoma. Intravenous ivuxolimab was administered to patients every 2 weeks at six dose levels: 0.01, 0.1, 0.3, 1.5, 3 and 10 mg/kg. The paper covers the monotherapy dose-escalation part of the phase I ivuxolimab trial, which included N = 52 patients.

Points on this clone: Which antigen it targets is not known. One base away there is no much larger clone; base qualities are not given.

To sequence the TCRbeta CDR3 region, genomic DNA was isolated from the sorted cells. The immunoSEQ Assay was used to sequence the TCRbeta CDR3 regions. TCRdb obtained this table from immuneACCESS and retained in-frame rearrangements with V and J assigned. These tables miss some clones; where compared with another copy, unresolved V genes account for less than half of the shortfall, and the remainder is unexplained. The sample table shows about 15,000 clones, and about 80% are seen once. The ten largest clones take up 13% to 15% of the sample. The trial excluded patients who had a history of autoimmune disease or were on systemic immunosuppression. Peripheral blood for TCR sequencing was collected from all dose cohorts at baseline, on cycle 4 day 1, and on cycle 7 day 1. The samples were drawn from a first-in-human, open-label, multicenter phase I dose-escalation trial of ivuxolimab. Adults with locally advanced or metastatic melanoma, renal cell carcinoma, hepatocellular carcinoma or head and neck squamous cell carcinoma were enrolled in the trial. Before TCR sequencing, CD4+ and CD8+ T cells were separately sorted from peripheral blood.

Overall study results and their limits: In the 0.1-3.0 mg/kg groups, partial responders had among the lowest normalized peripheral clonal expansion, particularly in CD8+ T cells. The antigen specificity of the peripheral T cells that underwent clonal expansion was not determined. At doses from 0.1 to 3.0 mg/kg, clonal expansion was seen in both CD4+ and CD8+ blood T cells between baseline and week 6. On average, CD8+ T cells showed more expanded clones than CD4+ T cells after ivuxolimab. Low levels of normalized T-cell clonal expansion were also seen in some nonresponding patients.

Compared with germline, V lacks 4 bases and J lacks 8 bases; bases without a gene match: 6. Based on the germline V gene, the CDR1 and CDR2 sequences are MRHNA and SNTAGT. CDR3 length: 14 amino acids, cysteine to phenylalanine. The CDR3 DNA has 42 bases and is translated from base 1. The rearranged chain carries TRBV6-4 and TRBJ2-1, and 9 junctional nucleotides match TRBD2. The clonotype was recovered from an adult with an advanced solid tumor such as melanoma, head and neck, liver or kidney cancer. Material: CD4+ or CD8+ T cells sorted from blood, obtained in a trial of the OX40 agonist ivuxolimab. The bases are TGTGCCAGCAGTGGAGGGCGGGAGGGGGATGAGCAGTTCTTC. This encodes CASSGGREGDEQFF.